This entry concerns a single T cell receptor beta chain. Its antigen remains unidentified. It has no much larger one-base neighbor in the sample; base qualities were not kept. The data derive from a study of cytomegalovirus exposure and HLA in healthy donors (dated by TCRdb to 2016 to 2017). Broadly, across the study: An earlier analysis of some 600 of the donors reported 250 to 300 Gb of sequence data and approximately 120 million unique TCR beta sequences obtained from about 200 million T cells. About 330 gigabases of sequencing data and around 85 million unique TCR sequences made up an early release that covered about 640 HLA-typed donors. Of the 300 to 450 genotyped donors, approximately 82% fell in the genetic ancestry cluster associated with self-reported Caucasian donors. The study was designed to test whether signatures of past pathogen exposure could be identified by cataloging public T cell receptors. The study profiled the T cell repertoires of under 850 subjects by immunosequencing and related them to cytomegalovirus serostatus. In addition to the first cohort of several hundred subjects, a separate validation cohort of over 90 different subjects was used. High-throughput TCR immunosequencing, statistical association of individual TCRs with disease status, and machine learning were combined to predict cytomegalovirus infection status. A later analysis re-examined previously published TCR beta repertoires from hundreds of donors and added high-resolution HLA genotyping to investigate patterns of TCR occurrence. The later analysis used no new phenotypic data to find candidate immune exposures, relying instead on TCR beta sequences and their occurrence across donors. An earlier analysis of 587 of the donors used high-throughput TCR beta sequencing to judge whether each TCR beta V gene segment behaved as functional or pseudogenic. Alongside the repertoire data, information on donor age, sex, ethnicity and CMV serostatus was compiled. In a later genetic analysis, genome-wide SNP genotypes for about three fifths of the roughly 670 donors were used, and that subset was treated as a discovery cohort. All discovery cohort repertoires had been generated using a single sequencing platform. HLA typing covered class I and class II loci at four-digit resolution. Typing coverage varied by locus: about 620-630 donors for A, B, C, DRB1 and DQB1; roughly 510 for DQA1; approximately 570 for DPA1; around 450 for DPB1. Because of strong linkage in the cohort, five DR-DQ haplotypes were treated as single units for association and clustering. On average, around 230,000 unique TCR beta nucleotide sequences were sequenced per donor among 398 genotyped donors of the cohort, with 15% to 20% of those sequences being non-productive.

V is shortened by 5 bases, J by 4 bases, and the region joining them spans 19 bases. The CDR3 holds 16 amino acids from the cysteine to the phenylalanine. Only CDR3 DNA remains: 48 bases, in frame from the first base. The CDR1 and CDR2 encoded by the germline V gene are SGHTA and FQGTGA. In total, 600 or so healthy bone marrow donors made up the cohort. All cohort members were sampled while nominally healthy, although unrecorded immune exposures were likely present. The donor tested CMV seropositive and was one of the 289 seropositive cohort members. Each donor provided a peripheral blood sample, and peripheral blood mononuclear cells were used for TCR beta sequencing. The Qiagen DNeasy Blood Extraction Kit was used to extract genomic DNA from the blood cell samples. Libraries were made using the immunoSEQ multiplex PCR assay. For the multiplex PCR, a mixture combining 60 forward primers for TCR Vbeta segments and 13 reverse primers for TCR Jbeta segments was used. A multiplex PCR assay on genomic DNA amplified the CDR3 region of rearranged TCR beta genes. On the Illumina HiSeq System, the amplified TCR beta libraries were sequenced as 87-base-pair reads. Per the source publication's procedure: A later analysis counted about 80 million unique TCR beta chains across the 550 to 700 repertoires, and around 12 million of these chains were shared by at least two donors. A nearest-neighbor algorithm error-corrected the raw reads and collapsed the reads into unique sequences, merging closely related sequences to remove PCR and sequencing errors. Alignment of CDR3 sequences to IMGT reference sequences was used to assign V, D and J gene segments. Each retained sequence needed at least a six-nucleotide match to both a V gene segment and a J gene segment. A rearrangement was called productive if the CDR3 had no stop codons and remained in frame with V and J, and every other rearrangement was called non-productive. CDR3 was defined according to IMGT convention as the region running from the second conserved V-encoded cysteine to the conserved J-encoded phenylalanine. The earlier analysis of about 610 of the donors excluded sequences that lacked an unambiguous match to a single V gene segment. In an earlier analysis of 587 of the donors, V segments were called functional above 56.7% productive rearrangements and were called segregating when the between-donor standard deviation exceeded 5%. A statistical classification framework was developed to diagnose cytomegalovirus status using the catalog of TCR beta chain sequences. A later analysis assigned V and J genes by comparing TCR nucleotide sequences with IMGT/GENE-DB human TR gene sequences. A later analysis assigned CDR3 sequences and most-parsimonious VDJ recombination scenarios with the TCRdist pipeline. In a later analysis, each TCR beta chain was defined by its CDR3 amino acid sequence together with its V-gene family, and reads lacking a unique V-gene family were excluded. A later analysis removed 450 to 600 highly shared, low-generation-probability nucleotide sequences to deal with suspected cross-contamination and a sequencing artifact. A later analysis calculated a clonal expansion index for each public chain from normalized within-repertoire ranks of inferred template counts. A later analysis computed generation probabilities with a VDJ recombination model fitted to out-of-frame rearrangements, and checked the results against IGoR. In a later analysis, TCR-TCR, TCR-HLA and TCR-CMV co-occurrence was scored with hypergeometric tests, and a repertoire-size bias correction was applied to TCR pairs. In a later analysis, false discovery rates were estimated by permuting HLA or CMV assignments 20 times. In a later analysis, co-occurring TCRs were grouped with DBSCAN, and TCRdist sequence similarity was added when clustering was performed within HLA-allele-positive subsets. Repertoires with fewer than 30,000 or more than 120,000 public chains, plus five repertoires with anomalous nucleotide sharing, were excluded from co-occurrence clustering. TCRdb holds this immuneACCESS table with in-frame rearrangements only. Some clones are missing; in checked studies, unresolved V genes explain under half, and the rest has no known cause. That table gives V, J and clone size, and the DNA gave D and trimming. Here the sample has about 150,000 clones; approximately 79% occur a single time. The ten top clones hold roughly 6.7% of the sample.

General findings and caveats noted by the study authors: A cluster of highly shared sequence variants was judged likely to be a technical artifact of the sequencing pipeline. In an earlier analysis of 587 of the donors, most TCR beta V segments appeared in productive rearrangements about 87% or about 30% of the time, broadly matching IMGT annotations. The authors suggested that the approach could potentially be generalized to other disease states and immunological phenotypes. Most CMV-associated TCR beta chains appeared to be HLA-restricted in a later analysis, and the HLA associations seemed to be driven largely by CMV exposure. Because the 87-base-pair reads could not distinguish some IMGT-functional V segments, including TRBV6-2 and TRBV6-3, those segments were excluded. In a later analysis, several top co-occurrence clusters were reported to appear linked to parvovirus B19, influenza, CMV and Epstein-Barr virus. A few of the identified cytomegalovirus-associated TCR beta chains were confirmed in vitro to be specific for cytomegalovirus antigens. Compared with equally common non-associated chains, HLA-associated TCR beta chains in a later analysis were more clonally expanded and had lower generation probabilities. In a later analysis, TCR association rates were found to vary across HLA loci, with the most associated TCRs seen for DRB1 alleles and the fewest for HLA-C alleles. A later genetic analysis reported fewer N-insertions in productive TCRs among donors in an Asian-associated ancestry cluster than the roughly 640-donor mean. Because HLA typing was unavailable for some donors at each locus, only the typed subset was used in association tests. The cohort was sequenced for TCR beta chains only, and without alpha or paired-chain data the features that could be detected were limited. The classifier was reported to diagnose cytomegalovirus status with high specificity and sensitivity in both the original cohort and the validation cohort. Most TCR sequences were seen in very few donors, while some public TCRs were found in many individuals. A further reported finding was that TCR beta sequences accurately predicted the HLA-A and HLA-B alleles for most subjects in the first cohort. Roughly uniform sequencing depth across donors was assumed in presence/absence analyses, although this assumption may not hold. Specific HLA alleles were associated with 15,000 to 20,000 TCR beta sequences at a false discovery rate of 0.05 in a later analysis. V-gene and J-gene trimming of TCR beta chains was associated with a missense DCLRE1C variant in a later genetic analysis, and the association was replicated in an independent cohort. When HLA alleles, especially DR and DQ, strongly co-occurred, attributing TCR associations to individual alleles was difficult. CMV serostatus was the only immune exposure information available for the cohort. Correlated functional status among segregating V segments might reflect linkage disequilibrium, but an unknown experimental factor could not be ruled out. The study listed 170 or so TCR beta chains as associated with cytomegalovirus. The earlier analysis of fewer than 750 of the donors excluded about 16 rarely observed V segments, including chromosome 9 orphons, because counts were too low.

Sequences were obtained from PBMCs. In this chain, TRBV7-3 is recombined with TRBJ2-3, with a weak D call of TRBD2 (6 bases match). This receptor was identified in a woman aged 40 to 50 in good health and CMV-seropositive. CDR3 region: CASSPQEGGGADTQYF. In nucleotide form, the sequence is TGTGCCAGCAGCCCCCAGGAGGGCGGAGGAGCAGATACGCAGTATTTT.